Shown below are 14 T cell receptor beta chains from a single sample sequenced in a study of cytomegalovirus exposure and HLA in healthy donors. The study ran its PCR with 60 Vbeta and 13 Jbeta primers. Using immunoSEQ multiplex PCR, the repertoire was profiled, and TCRdb retains in-frame clones only, with some absent. The repertoire holds 170,000 or so clones, with more than 80% as singletons. The sequenced sample consisted of PBMCs. The receptors derive from a man aged 18 to 35 in good health and CMV-seronegative.

The J gene is TRBJ1-2, the V gene TRBV28; 9 bases line up with TRBD1. V shed 5 bases, J shed 4 bases, and the junction held 8 bases outside the gene matches. CDR1 is MDHEN, CDR2 SYDVKM, per germline. CDR3 length equals 15 residues. As DNA, the CDR3 is TGTGCCAGCAGTCCTACTACAGGGGGCTCCTATGGCTACACCTTC. As protein: CASSPTTGGSYGYTF.

CDR3 DNA sequence: TGTGCCAGTAGTATATTTTGGGGACAGGGGGACGAGCAGTACTTC. Protein product: CASSIFWGQGDEQYF. J is TRBJ2-7 and V is TRBV19; 11 positions agree with TRBD1. The CDR3 runs 15 residues. V shed 2 bases and J 5 bases; nucleotides not matched to a gene: 5. CDR1 is LNHDA, CDR2 SQIVND, per germline (reference sequence). Drawing the rest from reference TRBV19 and TRBJ2-7, the complete variable domain is DGGITQSPKYLFRKEGQNVTLSCEQNLNHDAMYWYRQDPGQGLRLIYYSQIVNDFQKGDIAEGYSVSREKKESFPLTVTSAQKNPTAFYLCASSIFWGQGDEQYFGPGTRLTVT.

This clone has more than one count but fewer than ten. The chain carries TRBV19 and TRBJ1-4; 9 nucleotides match TRBD1. Trimming cost V 8 bases and J 2 bases; bases outside gene matches: 6. Per germline, CDR1 LNHDA and CDR2 SQIVND (reference sequence). The CDR3 loop spans 15 amino acids. The CDR3 region is CASGQGPGTNEKLFF. CDR3 bases: TGTGCCAGTGGACAGGGGCCCGGGACTAATGAAAAACTGTTTTTT.

The V and J genes are TRBV13 and TRBJ1-1, with 9 bases matching TRBD1. The trim removed 5 bases at V and 10 bases at J, leaving 8 bases unmatched. Germline CDR1 PRHDT, CDR2 FYEKMQ (reference sequence). CDR3 size: 13 residues. CDR3 bases: TGTGCCAGCAGCACGGGACAGGGAGTAGGAGCTTTCTTT. It translates to CASSTGQGVGAFF.

This clone came up a few times. J is TRBJ1-4 and V is TRBV18, with D possibly matching TRBD1 (6 bases). V shed 6 bases and J shed 6 bases, with 17 bases lying between them. The CDR3 totals 15 residues. Germline lookup yields CDR1 KGHSH and CDR2 LQKENI. The CDR3 nucleotides are TGTGCCAGCTCTCAGGAACAGGGTCACGATGAAAAACTGTTTTTT. Its translation is CASSQEQGHDEKLFF.

The rearrangement uses TRBV5-1 and TRBJ2-2; D is unresolved. Germline V gives CDR1 SGHRS, CDR2 YFSETQ. Trimming shortened V by 4 bases and J by 3 bases, and 4 bases separated the two germline ends. This CDR3 region has 12 residues. Here the CDR3 reads CASSLDTGELFF. For the CDR3, the DNA is TGCGCCAGCAGCCTCGACACCGGGGAGCTGTTTTTT.

As for this clone: One end of the junction fails to match germline, which may point to a read error. Other DNA sequences in this specimen translate into the identical CDR3. The rearrangement uses TRBV15 and TRBJ2-7; perhaps TRBD2 as D (5 bases). There are 14 residues in the CDR3. CDR1 and CDR2 from the germline V gene are LNHNV and YYDKDF (reference sequence). The CDR3 protein is CATSPSEVPYEQYF. The CDR3 DNA reads TGCGCCACCAGCCCTTCGGAGGTGCCCTACGAGCAGTACTTC.

The table lists this clone with a few counts. This rearrangement joins TRBV28 to TRBJ1-3; the D is unclear. This CDR3 has 15 amino acids. In germline, CDR1 is MDHEN, CDR2 SYDVKM. Trimming removed 3 bases at V and 0 bases at J, with 9 bases between. The CDR3 is CASSFVLSSGNTIYF. DNA of the CDR3: TGTGCCAGCAGTTTCGTCCTTAGCTCTGGAAACACCATATATTTT. The complete variable domain, with remaining parts taken from reference TRBV28 and TRBJ1-3, reads DVKVTQSSRYLVKRTGEKVFLECVQDMDHENMFWYRQDPGLGLRLIYFSYDVKMKEKGDIPEGYSVSREKKERFSLILESASTNQTSMYLCASSFVLSSGNTIYFGEGSWLTVV.

The V gene is TRBV5-1, the J gene TRBJ2-4; a weak D match, TRBD1 (5 bases). The CDR3 is made up of 13 amino acids. From germline, CDR1 is SGHRS and CDR2 YFSETQ. Trimming removed 0 bases at V and 6 bases at J, with 7 bases between. The CDR3 nucleotides are TGCGCCAGCAGCTTGGACAGGCTAAACATTCAGTACTTC. This codes for CASSLDRLNIQYF. Full variable domain (remainder filled in from reference TRBV5-1 and TRBJ2-4): KAGVTQTPRYLIKTRGQQVTLSCSPISGHRSVSWYQQTPGQGLQFLFEYFSETQRNKGNFPGRFSGRQFSNSRSEMNVSTLELGDSALYLCASSLDRLNIQYFGAGTRLSVL.

This CDR3 is CASSPGLSWVEKLFF. Here the CDR3 DNA reads TGTGCCAGCAGTCCAGGTCTCAGTTGGGTCGAAAAACTGTTTTTT. The rearrangement joins TRBV2 to TRBJ1-4; no reliable D call. The V gene's germline CDR1 is SNHLY and CDR2 FYNNEI. The germline V and J ends were trimmed by 5 bases and 8 bases, with 18 bases remaining between them. This CDR3 is built from 15 residues.

The rearrangement uses TRBV19 and TRBJ2-6; D possibly corresponds to TRBD2 (6 bases). This CDR3 has 15 amino acids. Trimming cost V 5 bases and J 0 bases, with 8 bases left between them. In germline, CDR1 is LNHDA, CDR2 SQIVND (reference sequence). The CDR3 sequence: CASSSGGSGANVLTF. The CDR3 DNA reads as TGTGCCAGTAGTTCCGGGGGCTCTGGGGCCAACGTCCTGACTTTC.

The chain uses TRBV6-5 and TRBJ1-6; 9 positions match TRBD1. Per germline, CDR1 MNHEY and CDR2 SVGAGI. The V gene end was trimmed by 6 bases and the J gene end by 7 bases; junction bases not matched to a gene: 7. The length of the CDR3 is 15 residues. CDR3 region: CASRPRTGVNSPLHF. The CDR3 coding sequence is TGTGCCAGCAGGCCGCGGACAGGGGTGAATTCACCCCTCCACTTT.

V is TRBV6-1 and J is TRBJ2-1; 8 bases are shared with TRBD1. The CDR3 loop spans 13 amino acids. The J segment lost 7 bases and the V segment lost 4 bases, leaving 3 bases of the junction unmatched. CDR1 is MNHNS, CDR2 SASEGT, per germline. DNA for the CDR3: TGTGCCAGCAGTGTGGACAGGGAGAATGAGCAGTTCTTC. This sequence encodes CASSVDRENEQFF.

DNA of the CDR3: TGTGCCAGCAGTCAGGACCCGGGGGGCCTGAACACTGAAGCTTTCTTT. The encoded protein is CASSQDPGGLNTEAFF. V gene TRBV5-6 combines with J gene TRBJ1-1; the D gene is possibly TRBD1 (6 bases). Between the trimmed V and J ends, which lost 5 bases and 0 bases, there was a span of 17 bases. This CDR3 is 16 amino acids long. Germline V gene lookup returns CDR1 SGHDT and CDR2 YYEEEE.